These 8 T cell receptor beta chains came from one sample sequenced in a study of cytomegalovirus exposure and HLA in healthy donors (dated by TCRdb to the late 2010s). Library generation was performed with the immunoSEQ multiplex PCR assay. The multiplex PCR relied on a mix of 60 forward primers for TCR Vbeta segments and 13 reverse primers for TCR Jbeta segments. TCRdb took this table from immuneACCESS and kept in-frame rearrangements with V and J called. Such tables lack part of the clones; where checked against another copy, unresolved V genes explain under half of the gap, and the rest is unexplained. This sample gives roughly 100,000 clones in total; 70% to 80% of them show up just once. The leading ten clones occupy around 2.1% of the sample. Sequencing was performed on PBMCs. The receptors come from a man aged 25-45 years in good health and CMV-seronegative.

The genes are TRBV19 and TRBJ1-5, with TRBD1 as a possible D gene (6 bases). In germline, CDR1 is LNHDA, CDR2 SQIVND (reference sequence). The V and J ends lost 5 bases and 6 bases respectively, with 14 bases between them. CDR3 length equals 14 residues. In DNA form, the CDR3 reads TGTGCCAGTAGTGTAACGGGCAGGGGTCAGCCCCAGCATTTT. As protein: CASSVTGRGQPQHF.

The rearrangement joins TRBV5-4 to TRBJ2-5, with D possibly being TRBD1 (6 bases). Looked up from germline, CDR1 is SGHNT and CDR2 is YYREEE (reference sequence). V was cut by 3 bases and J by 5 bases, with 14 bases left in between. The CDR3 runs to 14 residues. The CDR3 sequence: CASSSTGSGETQYF. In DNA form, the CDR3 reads TGTGCCAGCAGCTCCACAGGGAGTGGGGAGACCCAGTACTTC.

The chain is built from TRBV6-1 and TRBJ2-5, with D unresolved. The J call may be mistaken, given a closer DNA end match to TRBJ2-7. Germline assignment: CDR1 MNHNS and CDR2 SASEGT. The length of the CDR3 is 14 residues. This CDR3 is CASSEMARNYEQYF. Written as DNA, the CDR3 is TGTGCCAGCAGTGAAATGGCCAGAAACTACGAGCAGTACTTC.

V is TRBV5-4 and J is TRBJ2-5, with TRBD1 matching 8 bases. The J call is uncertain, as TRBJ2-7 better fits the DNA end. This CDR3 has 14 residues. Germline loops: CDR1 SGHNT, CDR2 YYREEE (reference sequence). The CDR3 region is CASSPGTGTYEQYF. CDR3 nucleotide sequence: TGTGCCAGCAGCCCTGGGACAGGAACGTACGAGCAGTACTTC.

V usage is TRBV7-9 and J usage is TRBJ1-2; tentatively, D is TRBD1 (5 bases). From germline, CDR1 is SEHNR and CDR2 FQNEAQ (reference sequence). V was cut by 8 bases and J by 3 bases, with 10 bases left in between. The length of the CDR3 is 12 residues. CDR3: CASGGGYYGYTF. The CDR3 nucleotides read TGTGCCAGCGGGGGAGGGTACTATGGCTACACCTTC. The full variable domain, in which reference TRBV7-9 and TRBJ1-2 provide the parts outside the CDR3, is DTGVSQNPRHKITKRGQNVTFRCDPISEHNRLYWYRQTLGQGPEFLTYFQNEAQLEKSRLLSDRFSAERPKGSFSTLEIQRTEQGDSAMYLCASGGGYYGYTFGSGTRLTVV.

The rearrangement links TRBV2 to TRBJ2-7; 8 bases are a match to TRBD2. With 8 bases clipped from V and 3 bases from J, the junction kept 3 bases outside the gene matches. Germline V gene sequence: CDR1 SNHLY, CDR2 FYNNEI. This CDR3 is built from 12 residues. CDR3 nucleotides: TGTGCCAGCGGGGCGGGAGGCTACGAGCAGTACTTC. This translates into CASGAGGYEQYF.

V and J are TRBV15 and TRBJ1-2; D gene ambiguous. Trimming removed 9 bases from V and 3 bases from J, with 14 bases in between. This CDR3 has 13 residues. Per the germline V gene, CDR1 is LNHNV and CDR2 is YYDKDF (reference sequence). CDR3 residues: CATGLSGDYGYTF. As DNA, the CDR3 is TGTGCCACTGGCCTCAGCGGGGACTATGGCTACACCTTC.

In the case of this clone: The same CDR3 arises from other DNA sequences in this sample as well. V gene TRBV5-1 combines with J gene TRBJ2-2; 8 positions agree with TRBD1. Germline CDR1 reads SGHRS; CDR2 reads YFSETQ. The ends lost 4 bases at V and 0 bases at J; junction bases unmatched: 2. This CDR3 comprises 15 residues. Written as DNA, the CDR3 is TGCGCCAGCAGCCGACAGGGGTCGAACACCGGGGAGCTGTTTTTT. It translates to CASSRQGSNTGELFF.